This TCR beta chain was obtained from a study of breast tumors, draining lymph nodes, adjacent tissues. Samples came from axillary lymph nodes draining the breast cancer. About this clonotype: The DNA is left out, because the CDR3 cannot be placed on it with certainty; the CDR3 is given as TCRdb lists it.

Each CDR3 protein is one row after TCRdb ran MiXCR on the multiplex PCR reads. The sample holds roughly 110,000 distinct CDR3 sequences, around 30% seen once. Sequencing input: axillary lymph node tissue. This TCR was sampled from a female donor with breast cancer. Some clones in this sample may be carry-over from other donors' samples.

CDR3 residues: CATPGGGHKMGYTFGSGTDTQYF. The chain uses TRBV24-1 and TRBJ2-3; TRBD1, the table's D call, was not compared with the DNA. The CDR3 totals 23 residues, both ends included. Per the germline V gene, CDR1 is KGHDR and CDR2 is SFDVKD.